This entry is about one T cell receptor (beta chain). The antigen is not known. cDNA reverse transcribed from extracted RNA served as the sequencing template. Profiling relied on immunoSEQ multiplex PCR, and the TCRdb table lists in-frame clones only, not all of them. The sample yields under 110,000 clones, 55% to 70% seen once. As for treatment: oral pan-JAK inhibitor, 5-10 mg twice daily. These data are taken from a study of CD8+ T cells in alopecia areata. Study-wide results and caveats: Significant decreases in scalp clonality and expanded CD8+ clones followed tofacitinib treatment.

V lost 4 bases to trimming and J lost 6 bases, with 14 bases between them. The CDR3 covers 14 residues. The V gene's germline CDR1 is ENHRY and CDR2 SYGVKD. V and J are TRBV10-3 and TRBJ2-3; D is possibly TRBD2 (7 bases). The sequencing here drew on CD8+ T cells sorted from blood, taken at approximately week 60, from a patient treated with tofacitinib. The TCR sequence derives from a human donor with alopecia areata. In DNA, the CDR3 is TGTGCCATCAGTGGAACGGGGGGCCGGGATACGCAGTATTTT. It yields the protein CAISGTGGRDTQYF.